This TCR beta chain was captured in a study of cytomegalovirus exposure and HLA in healthy donors (TCRdb year 2017). Some background on the complete study: A later analysis indicated that the 120 or so validation repertoires were generated on the platform also employed for the roughly 720 repertoires of the first cohort. The study aimed to test whether cataloging public T cell receptors could reveal signatures of past pathogen exposure. A separate validation cohort of 100 to 150 different subjects was used in addition to the approximately 700-subject first cohort. To predict cytomegalovirus infection status, the study combined high-throughput TCR immunosequencing, statistical association of individual TCRs with disease status, and machine learning.

The library came from the immunoSEQ multiplex PCR assay. Turning to the authors' computational methods: A statistical classification framework was built for diagnosing cytomegalovirus status from the catalog of TCR beta chain sequences. Here the immuneACCESS table is served through TCRdb, limited to in-frame sequences with V and J called. Missing clones are a known gap in these copies; in checked studies unresolved V genes cover under half, and the rest lacks a known reason. Clonal size and the V and J genes are those of that table, whereas D and trimming came from the DNA. This sample has roughly 60,000 clones in its table, and roughly 90% of those were observed once. Around 2.2% of the sample is taken by the ten largest. Separate from the roughly 630-subject first cohort, the validation cohort of some 130 subjects was the group to which the donors belonged. As concerns this clone: The antigen it recognizes is unknown. No base quality values were provided; no much bigger clone lies one nucleotide off.

Study-wide findings and limitations: A total of 150 to 200 TCR beta chains were listed by the study as associated with cytomegalovirus. Across donors, most TCR sequences were observed very rarely, whereas some public TCRs were present in many individuals. A later analysis found that TCRs clustered in the first cohort also tended to co-occur in the roughly 120 validation repertoires, with 94% of cluster scores above 0. A few of the identified cytomegalovirus-associated TCR beta chains were confirmed in vitro to be specific for cytomegalovirus antigens. A later analysis lacked HLA typing for the validation cohort, so it scored co-occurrence in that cohort across all 110 or so repertoires. In both the original and validation cohorts, the classifier was reported to diagnose cytomegalovirus status with high specificity and sensitivity. The authors suggested that the approach could potentially be extended to other disease states and immunological phenotypes.

The CDR1 and CDR2 encoded by the germline V gene (reference sequence) are MNHEY and SMNVEV. The CDR3 numbers 16 residues from cysteine through phenylalanine. The retained sequence is limited to the CDR3, 48 bases, with the frame set at the first base. For this chain, trimming is 11 bases at the V end and 3 bases at the J end, and the number of junction bases without a gene match is 16. The chain employs TRBV27 and TRBJ2-7; 10 junctional bases match TRBD1. The sample was PBMCs. This clonotype was sampled from a woman younger than 45 in good health and CMV-seronegative. CDR3 region: CAALSMGTGESYEQYF. The sequence in DNA is TGTGCCGCCCTGTCGATGGGGACAGGGGAAAGCTACGAGCAGTACTTC.